A single sample gave rise to the 2 T cell receptor beta chains below, sequenced in a study of T cell repertoires in cytomegalovirus infection. These receptors have no identified antigens. TCRdb called the reads again in MiXCR, with one record for every CDR3 protein. The data contain hundreds of thousands of distinct CDR3 sequences, approximately 30% of them singletons. The sequencing here drew on cultured CD8+ T cells from PBMCs, taken from culture after CMV antigen stimulation. The receptors here all came from a human donor in good health (CMV status not recorded). Some clones in this sample may be carry-over from other donors' samples.

There are a few counts of this clonotype. This chain links TRBV7-9 with TRBJ1-1; 8 bases map to TRBD1. The V gene's germline CDR1 is SEHNR and CDR2 FQNEAQ (reference sequence). With 2 bases clipped from V and 0 bases from J, the junction kept 5 bases outside the gene matches. CDR3 length: 16 residues. The CDR3 spells CASSLRTGHLNTEAFF. The CDR3 coding sequence is TGTGCCAGCAGCTTACGGACAGGGCATTTGAACACTGAAGCTTTCTTT.

The V call is TRBV2, the J call TRBJ1-2, with TRBD1 matching over 7 bases. Germline values: CDR1 SNHLY, CDR2 FYNNEI. The CDR3 length is 15 residues. The V gene end was trimmed by 7 bases and the J gene end by 3 bases; junction bases not matched to a gene: 11. CDR3 in amino acids: CASTPPGTDDYGYTF. Written as DNA, the CDR3 is TGTGCCAGCACCCCACCCGGGACAGACGACTATGGCTACACCTTC.